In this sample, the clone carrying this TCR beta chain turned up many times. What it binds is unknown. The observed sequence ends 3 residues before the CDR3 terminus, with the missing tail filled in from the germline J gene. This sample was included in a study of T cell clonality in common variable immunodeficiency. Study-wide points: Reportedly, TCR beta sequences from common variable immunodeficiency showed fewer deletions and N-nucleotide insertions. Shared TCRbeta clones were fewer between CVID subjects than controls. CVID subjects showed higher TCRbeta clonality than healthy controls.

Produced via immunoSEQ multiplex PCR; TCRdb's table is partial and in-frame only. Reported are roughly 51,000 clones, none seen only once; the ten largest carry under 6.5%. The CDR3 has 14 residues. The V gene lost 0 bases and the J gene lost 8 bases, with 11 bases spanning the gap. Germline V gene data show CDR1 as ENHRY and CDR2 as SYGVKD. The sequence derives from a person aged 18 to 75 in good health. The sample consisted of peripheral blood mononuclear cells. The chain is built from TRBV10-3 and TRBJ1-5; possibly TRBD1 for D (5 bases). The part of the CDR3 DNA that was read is TGTGCCATCAGTGAGTCGGCTACAGGTGAGCCC. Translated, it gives CAISESATGEP. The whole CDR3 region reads CAISESATGEPQHF.